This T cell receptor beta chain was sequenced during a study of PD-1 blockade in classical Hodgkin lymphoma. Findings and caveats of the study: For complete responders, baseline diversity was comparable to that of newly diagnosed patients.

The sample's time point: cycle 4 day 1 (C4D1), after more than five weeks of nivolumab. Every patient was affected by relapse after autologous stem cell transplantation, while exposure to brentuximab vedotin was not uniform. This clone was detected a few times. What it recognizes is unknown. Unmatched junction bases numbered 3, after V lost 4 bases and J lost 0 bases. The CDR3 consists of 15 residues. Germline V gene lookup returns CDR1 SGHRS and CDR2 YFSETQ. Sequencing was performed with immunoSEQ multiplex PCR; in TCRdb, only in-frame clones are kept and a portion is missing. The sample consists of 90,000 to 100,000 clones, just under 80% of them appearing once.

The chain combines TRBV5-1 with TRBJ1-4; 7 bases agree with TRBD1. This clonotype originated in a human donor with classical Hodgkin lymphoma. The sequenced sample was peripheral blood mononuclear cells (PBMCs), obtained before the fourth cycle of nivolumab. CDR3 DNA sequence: TGCGCCAGCAGCATCGGGACAGCAACTAATGAAAAACTGTTTTTT. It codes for CASSIGTATNEKLFF.